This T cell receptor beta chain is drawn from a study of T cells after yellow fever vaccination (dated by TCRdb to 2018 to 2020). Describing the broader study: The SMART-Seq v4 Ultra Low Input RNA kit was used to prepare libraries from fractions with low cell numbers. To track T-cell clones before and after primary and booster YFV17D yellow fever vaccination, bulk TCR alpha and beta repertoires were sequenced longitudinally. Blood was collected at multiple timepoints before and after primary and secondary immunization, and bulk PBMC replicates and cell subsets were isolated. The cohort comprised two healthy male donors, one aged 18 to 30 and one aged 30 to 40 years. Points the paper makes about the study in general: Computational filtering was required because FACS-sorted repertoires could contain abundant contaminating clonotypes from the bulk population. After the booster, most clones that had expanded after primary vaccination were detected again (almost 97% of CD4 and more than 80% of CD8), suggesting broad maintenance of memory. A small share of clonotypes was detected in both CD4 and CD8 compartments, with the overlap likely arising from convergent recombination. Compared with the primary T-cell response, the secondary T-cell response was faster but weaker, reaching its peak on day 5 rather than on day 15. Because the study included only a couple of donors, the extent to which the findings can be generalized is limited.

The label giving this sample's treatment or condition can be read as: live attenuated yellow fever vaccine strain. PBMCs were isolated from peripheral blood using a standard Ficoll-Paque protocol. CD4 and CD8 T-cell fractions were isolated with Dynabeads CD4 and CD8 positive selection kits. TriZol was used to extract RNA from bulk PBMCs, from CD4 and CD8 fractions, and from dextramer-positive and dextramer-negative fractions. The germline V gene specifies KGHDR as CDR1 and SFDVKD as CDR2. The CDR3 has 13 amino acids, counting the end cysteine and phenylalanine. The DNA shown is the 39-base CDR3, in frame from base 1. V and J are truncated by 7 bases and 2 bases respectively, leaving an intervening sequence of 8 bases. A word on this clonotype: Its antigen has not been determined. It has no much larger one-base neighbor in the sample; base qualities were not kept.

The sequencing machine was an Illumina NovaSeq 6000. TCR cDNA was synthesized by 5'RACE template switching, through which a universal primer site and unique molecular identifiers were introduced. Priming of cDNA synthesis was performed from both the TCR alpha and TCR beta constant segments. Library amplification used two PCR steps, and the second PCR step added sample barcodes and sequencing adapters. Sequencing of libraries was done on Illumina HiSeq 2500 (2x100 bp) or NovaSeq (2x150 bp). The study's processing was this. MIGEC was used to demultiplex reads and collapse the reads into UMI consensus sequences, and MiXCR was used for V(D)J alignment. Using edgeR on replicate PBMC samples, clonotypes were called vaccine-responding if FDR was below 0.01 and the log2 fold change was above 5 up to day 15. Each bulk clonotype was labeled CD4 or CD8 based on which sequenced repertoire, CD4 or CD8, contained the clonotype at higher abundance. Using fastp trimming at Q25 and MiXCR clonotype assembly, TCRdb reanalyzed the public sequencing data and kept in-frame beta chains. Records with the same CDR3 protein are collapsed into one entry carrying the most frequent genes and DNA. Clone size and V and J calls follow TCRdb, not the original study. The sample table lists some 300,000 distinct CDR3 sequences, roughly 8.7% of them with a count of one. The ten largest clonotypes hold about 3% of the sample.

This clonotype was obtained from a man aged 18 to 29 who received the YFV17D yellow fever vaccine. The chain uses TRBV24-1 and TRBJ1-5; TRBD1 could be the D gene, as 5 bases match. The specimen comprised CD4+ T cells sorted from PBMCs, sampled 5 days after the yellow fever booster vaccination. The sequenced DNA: TGTGCCACCAGGGGACGGGGCAATCAGCCCCAGCATTTT. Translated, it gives CATRGRGNQPQHF.